Below are 19 T cell receptor beta chains sequenced from a single sample in a study of shared clonotypes between healthy human individuals. Produced via immunoSEQ multiplex PCR; TCRdb's table is partial and in-frame only. The repertoire holds 2 million or so clones, with approximately 95% as singletons. Positive CCR7 selection of CD45RO-negative cells yielded the naive CD8 cells, and terminally differentiated effector memory CD45RA+ cells were excluded. Sequenced input: naive CD8+ T cells sorted from blood. All receptors come from a man younger than 35 in good health.

V usage is TRBV2 and J usage is TRBJ2-1, with 7 positions matching TRBD1. The trim removed 11 bases at V and 3 bases at J, leaving 10 bases unmatched. Germline CDR1 SNHLY, CDR2 FYNNEI. The CDR3 sequence is 14 residues long. CDR3 amino acids: CAGITRDSYNEQFF. CDR3 nucleotide sequence: TGTGCCGGAATAACCCGGGACAGCTACAATGAGCAGTTCTTC.

This chain joins TRBV18 and TRBJ2-3; weak D call: TRBD1 (6 bases). V gave up 3 bases and J gave up 4 bases, with 17 bases separating them. CDR3 length: 16 residues. The germline CDR1 and CDR2 sequences are KGHSH and LQKENI. The CDR3 protein is CASSPRGSLPPDTQYF. CDR3 bases: TGTGCCAGCTCACCGAGGGGGAGCCTACCGCCAGATACGCAGTATTTT.

This chain links TRBV11-2 with TRBJ2-1; the D gene is possibly TRBD2 (5 bases). This CDR3 has 13 amino acids. Germline CDR1 and CDR2: SGHAT and FQNNGV. With 2 bases removed from V and 9 bases from J, the gap between germline ends came to 11 bases. CDR3 residues: CASSLRTGSEQFF. The CDR3 DNA is TGTGCCAGCAGCTTAAGGACTGGAAGTGAGCAGTTCTTC.

The V and J genes are TRBV2 and TRBJ2-1; 13 nucleotides align to TRBD2. After removal of 7 bases from V and 6 bases from J, the junction contained 18 bases not matched to a gene. CDR3 length: 19 residues. Germline CDR1 SNHLY, CDR2 FYNNEI. CDR3 region: CASNSNQRTSGSLSNEQFF. In nucleotides, the CDR3 is TGTGCCAGCAACTCAAACCAGAGGACTAGCGGGAGTCTAAGCAATGAGCAGTTCTTC.

The chain combines TRBV6-5 with TRBJ2-3; weak D call: TRBD1 (5 bases). This CDR3 has 15 amino acids. Germline CDR1 MNHEY, CDR2 SVGAGI. The V end lost 6 bases, the J end lost 0 bases, and 13 bases lay between the germline ends. CDR3 DNA sequence: TGTGCCAGCAGAACAACAGGCTACAGCACAGATACGCAGTATTTT. This encodes CASRTTGYSTDTQYF.

The chain couples TRBV7-8 to TRBJ2-7; possibly TRBD1 for D (6 bases). CDR1 and CDR2 (germline): SGHVS, FQNEAQ. The V and J ends lost 5 bases and 1 base respectively, with 12 bases between them. CDR3 length: 14 residues. The CDR3 DNA follows: TGTGCCAGCAGCATTGAAACAGGGTCCTACGAGCAGTACTTC. It codes for CASSIETGSYEQYF.

This sequence joins TRBV4-1 and TRBJ2-1; 8 nucleotides match TRBD2. This CDR3 is built from 15 residues. V dropped 0 bases and J dropped 6; count of bases not matched to a gene: 4. Germline-derived CDR1 and CDR2 are MGHRA and YSYEKL. CDR3 residues: CASSQEPLAANEQFF. CDR3 nucleotides: TGCGCCAGCAGCCAAGAACCACTAGCGGCCAATGAGCAGTTCTTC.

The chain couples TRBV9 to TRBJ2-7, with 11 bases fitting TRBD2. CDR3 length equals 16 residues. The junction had 6 bases not matched to a gene; V was cut back by 0 bases and J by 4 bases. Germline V gene sequence: CDR1 SGDLS, CDR2 YYNGEE. CDR3 bases: TGTGCCAGCAGCGTAGCTGGGGGACTAGCGGAATACGAGCAGTACTTC. Amino acid sequence: CASSVAGGLAEYEQYF.

The chain employs TRBV30 and TRBJ2-5; 9 nucleotides agree with TRBD1. The ends lost 0 bases at V and 4 bases at J; junction bases unmatched: 12. CDR3 length equals 17 residues. Germline CDR1 is GTSNPN and CDR2 is SVGIG (reference sequence). The CDR3 protein is CAWSVPQQGAIGETQYF. For the CDR3, the DNA is TGTGCCTGGAGTGTACCCCAACAGGGGGCTATAGGAGAGACCCAGTACTTC.

The rearrangement uses TRBV6-1 and TRBJ2-2; maybe TRBD2 (5 bases). CDR1 MNHNS and CDR2 SASEGT come from the germline V gene. The CDR3 extends over 13 amino acids. The V gene lost 8 bases and the J gene lost 4 bases, with 11 bases spanning the gap. The CDR3 DNA is TGTGCCAGCCGAGAGGGATCCACCGGGGAGCTGTTTTTT. It is translated as CASREGSTGELFF.

This clone came up once. J is TRBJ2-1 and V is TRBV7-9; TRBD1 matches 10 bases. The CDR3 consists of 15 residues. Germline V gene sequence: CDR1 SEHNR, CDR2 FQNEAQ (reference sequence). The J segment lost 6 bases and the V segment lost 5 bases, leaving 7 bases of the junction unmatched. The CDR3 DNA follows: TGTGCCAGCAGCCCGACCGGGACAGGGGTCAATGAGCAGTTCTTC. Protein: CASSPTGTGVNEQFF.

The chain carries TRBV5-1 and TRBJ2-5; D uncertain. CDR1 and CDR2 from the germline V gene are SGHRS and YFSETQ. This CDR3 is 14 amino acids long. Trimming cost V 0 bases and J 0 bases, with 6 bases left between them. The DNA for the CDR3 is TGCGCCAGCAGCTTGGCTGGATACCAAGAGACCCAGTACTTC. It codes for CASSLAGYQETQYF.

The chain employs TRBV7-9 and TRBJ1-5; D gene uncertain. CDR3 length equals 15 residues. Germline V CDR1 and CDR2: SEHNR, FQNEAQ (reference sequence). Between the trimmed V and J ends, which lost 5 bases and 7 bases, there was a span of 18 bases. In DNA, the CDR3 is TGTGCCAGCAGCACCGGACCGATGGAGGAGCAGCCCCAGCATTTT. Amino acids: CASSTGPMEEQPQHF.

The table lists this clone with a few counts. The chain couples TRBV14 to TRBJ2-1; D call uncertain. This CDR3 is 16 amino acids long. Germline CDR1 and CDR2: SGHDN and FVKESK. The ends were cut back, 1 base at V and 0 bases at J, with 10 bases in the middle. The CDR3 protein is CASSQVGRVSYNEQFF. The CDR3 DNA is TGTGCCAGCAGCCAAGTGGGAAGGGTCTCCTACAATGAGCAGTTCTTC. Full variable domain (missing parts from reference TRBV14 and TRBJ2-1): EAGVTQFPSHSVIEKGQTVTLRCDPISGHDNLYWYRRVMGKEIKFLLHFVKESKQDESGMPNNRFLAERTGGTYSTLKVQPAELEDSGVYFCASSQVGRVSYNEQFFGPGTRLTVL.

This rearrangement joins TRBV28 to TRBJ2-7; D unresolved. The V and J ends lost 5 bases and 4 bases respectively, with 15 bases between them. Germline V gene data show CDR1 as MDHEN and CDR2 as SYDVKM. The CDR3 is 14 residues long. The CDR3 region is CASSPQAAVYEQYF. CDR3 DNA: TGTGCCAGCAGTCCCCAAGCAGCAGTGTACGAGCAGTACTTC.

A single count supports this clone. The rearrangement uses TRBV6-4 and TRBJ2-2, with no clear D. The CDR3 is made up of 14 amino acids. From germline, CDR1 is MRHNA and CDR2 SNTAGT. The germline V and J ends were trimmed by 6 bases and 1 base, with 9 bases remaining between them. DNA of the CDR3: TGTGCCAGCAGATGGACGGAGAACACCGGGGAGCTGTTTTTT. Translating it yields CASRWTENTGELFF.

This chain uses TRBV14 with TRBJ1-2; D is uncertain. The germline V gene encodes CDR1 SGHDN and CDR2 FVKESK. V dropped 0 bases and J dropped 1 base, with 6 bases sitting between them. The CDR3 loop spans 14 amino acids. CDR3 nucleotide sequence: TGTGCCAGCAGCCAAGATCAGATTAACTATGGCTACACCTTC. Its translation: CASSQDQINYGYTF.

The chain couples TRBV5-5 to TRBJ2-2, with D hard to call. CDR1 is SGHKS and CDR2 is YYEKEE in the germline V gene (reference sequence). The CDR3 length is 14 residues. Deletions cut 4 bases from V and 1 base from J, with 8 bases between. CDR3 nucleotides: TGTGCCAGCAGCCCTTGGGAGAACACCGGGGAGCTGTTTTTT. Protein: CASSPWENTGELFF.

This chain uses TRBV21-1 with TRBJ2-2; TRBD2, the D gene given by the table, was not confirmed from the DNA. TRBV21-1 is noted as a pseudogene. The CDR3 is 20 residues long. The CDR3 region is CASSKALRHGGRTNTGELFF. As DNA, the CDR3 is TGTGCCAGCAGCAAAGCGCTTCGGCACGGGGGGAGAACGAACACCGGGGAGCTGTTTTTT.